This TCR beta chain was found in a study of HIV-infected patients and healthy controls. 400 to 550 ng RNA was reverse transcribed with alpha and beta constant-region primers. Using multiplexing indices, alpha and beta chain libraries were generated apart by chain-specific third strand synthesis. Each CDR3 protein gets one entry after TCRdb re-called the 5' RACE reads with MiXCR. The sample lists around 7,400 distinct CDR3 sequences, around 10% occurring once. The repertoire came from unfractionated whole blood and reflected all unsorted peripheral T cells. Trimming cost V 4 bases and J 10 bases; bases outside gene matches: 6. Germline lookup yields CDR1 LGHDT and CDR2 YNNKEL (reference sequence). This CDR3 has 14 residues.

The chain links TRBV3-1 to TRBJ2-1, with 11 bases that match TRBD1. Sequenced material: blood, taken before antiretroviral therapy. This sequence originates from an adult with HIV infection. The CDR3 sequence: CASSLPGTGGEQFF. The CDR3 DNA follows: TGTGCCAGCAGCCTCCCCGGGACAGGGGGGGAGCAGTTCTTC.